This T cell receptor beta chain was identified in a study of tissue T cells after allogeneic stem cell transplantation. A remark on this clone: Its antigen is currently unknown. Germline and genes here are mouse. The read falls 1 residue short of the CDR3 end, and the missing part is taken from the germline J gene.

Unmatched junction bases numbered 1, after V lost 2 bases and J lost 3 bases. There are 14 residues in the CDR3. Germline CDR1 reads KGHPV; CDR2 reads FQNQEV (reference sequence). CDR3 sequences, V/J genes, frequencies and template counts came from survey-depth TCRbeta sequencing. Here immunoSEQ multiplex PCR was the method, and the copy in TCRdb shows in-frame clones only, minus some. The sample carries several thousand clones, 50% recorded once. Time point here: mouse harvest day 14 after allogeneic transplant. Mouse grafts combined 10^7 T-cell-depleted bone marrow cells with 10^6 splenic CD5+ T cells. Mice had MHC-mismatched B6 into BALB/c GVHD, sampled day 7 or 14. General observations from the study: Anatomically similar tissues had similar TCR repertoires within each patient. In patients and mice, blood and spleen missed much of tissue repertoire.

The sequenced material came from gut tissue. The receptor's source is a female BALB/c mouse given C57BL/6 T cells with graft-versus-host disease after an allogeneic hematopoietic cell transplant. The J gene is TRBJ2-7, the V gene TRBV26; 10 bases are a match to TRBD1. CDR3 DNA (partial): TGTGCCAGCAGTCTGGGGGACAGGGGCTATGAACAGTAC. Residues: CASSLGDRGYEQY. The full CDR3 protein is CASSLGDRGYEQYF. The full variable domain, its missing parts supplied by reference TRBV26 and TRBJ2-7, is NSKVIQTPRYLVKGQGQKAKMRCIPEKGHPVVFWYQQNKNNEFKFLINFQNQEVLQQIDMTEKRFSAECPSNSPCSLEIQSSEAGDSALYLCASSLGDRGYEQYFGPGTRLTVL.